This TCR beta chain was documented in a study of T cell changes during pregnancy in multiple sclerosis. Sequencing used immunoSEQ multiplex PCR; TCRdb keeps in-frame clones, though not all of them. The sample records more than 45,000 clones, 93% being singletons. The sample holds one count of this clone. Trimming left V 2 bases short and J 6 bases short, with 15 bases between. The CDR3 length is 15 residues. CDR1 and CDR2 from the germline V gene are MGHDK and SYGVNS. V is TRBV25-1 and J is TRBJ2-3; D may be TRBD1 (5 bases). This specimen was CD8+ T cells from peripheral blood mononuclear cells, taken in the second trimester of pregnancy. The sequence was obtained from a female donor with multiple sclerosis, enrolled in a pregnancy study. Written as DNA, the CDR3 is TGTGCCAGCAGTGAACCCCAGGGCGCCAGGGATACGCAGTATTTT. Protein sequence: CASSEPQGARDTQYF.